Below, 4 T cell receptor beta chains from the same sample are listed, as sequenced in a study of glioma-infiltrating T cells after dendritic cell vaccination. Produced via immunoSEQ multiplex PCR; TCRdb's table is partial and in-frame only. The data contain some 110,000 clones, 85% to 90% of them singletons. Time point reported: after dendritic cell vaccination, including at tumor progression/relapse. Sequencing was performed on blood, taken after dendritic cell vaccination. The receptors here all came from a human donor with glioblastoma.

This chain links TRBV6-1 with TRBJ1-2; 10 nucleotides align to TRBD1. Germline-derived CDR1 and CDR2 are MNHNS and SASEGT. CDR3 length: 13 amino acids. The ends lost 6 bases at V and 7 bases at J; junction bases unmatched: 5. CDR3 bases: TGTGCCAGCAGCCGGGGACAGGGGCTTGGCTACACCTTC. Translation: CASSRGQGLGYTF.

V and J are TRBV6-5 and TRBJ1-1, with 10 positions matching TRBD1. The CDR3 spans 14 residues. The germline CDR1 and CDR2 sequences are MNHEY and SVGAGI. V dropped 6 bases and J dropped 7; count of bases not matched to a gene: 8. The CDR3 sequence is CASRMTGGVDEAFF. Here the CDR3 DNA reads TGTGCCAGCAGGATGACAGGGGGCGTTGATGAAGCTTTCTTT.

The chain uses TRBV18 and TRBJ1-5, with 8 bases fitting TRBD1. The CDR3 is 15 amino acids. The ends lost 3 bases at V and 5 bases at J; junction bases unmatched: 6. Germline V gives CDR1 KGHSH, CDR2 LQKENI. CDR3 DNA: TGTGCCAGCTCACCTCCGACAGGGGCCGATCAGCCCCAGCATTTT. Translating it yields CASSPPTGADQPQHF.

In this sample, this clone turned up once. This chain joins TRBV5-1 and TRBJ1-1; D perhaps matches TRBD1 (5 bases). V dropped 6 bases and J dropped 8 bases, with 17 bases sitting between them. CDR1 is SGHRS, CDR2 YFSETQ, per germline. The CDR3 sequence is 13 residues long. The CDR3 nucleotides are TGCGCCAGCAATTCCGACAGCGGACTAGAAGCTTTCTTT. This encodes CASNSDSGLEAFF.